This TCR beta chain was obtained from a study of radiotherapy plus CTLA-4 blockade in lung cancer. The method was immunoSEQ multiplex PCR; TCRdb's version includes in-frame clones alone and lacks a portion of them. The sample has 85,000 to 90,000 clones, about 87% seen once. This material consisted of peripheral blood, taken from a patient treated with radiotherapy plus ipilimumab. The TCR was taken from a human donor with non-small cell lung cancer that progressed on radiotherapy plus ipilimumab.

For the CDR3, the DNA is TGTGCCAGTAGTACGGACAGGAACACTGAAGCTTTCTTT. It translates to CASSTDRNTEAFF. The chain combines TRBV19 with TRBJ1-1, with D possibly being TRBD1 (6 bases). The CDR3 consists of 13 residues. V was cut by 4 bases and J by 1 base, with 7 bases left in between. The V gene's germline CDR1 is LNHDA and CDR2 SQIVND (reference sequence).